This T cell receptor beta chain emerged from a study of T cell repertoires in cytomegalovirus infection. Findings of the study overall: Ex vivo, HLA-C-restricted CMV-specific TCR beta clonotypes prevailed over the rest of the response. There were carriers of CMV plus the relevant HLA, and cumulative public TCR beta family frequency identified them.

Concerning this clonotype itself: The antigen is unknown.

TCRdb reanalysed the reads using MiXCR and keeps one entry per CDR3 protein. The sample lists hundreds of thousands of distinct CDR3 sequences; roughly 35% were seen once. CDR3 length: 14 residues. Trimming took 10 bases from V and 1 from J, leaving 16 bases between them. The germline V gene has CDR1 SEHNR and CDR2 FQNEAQ (reference sequence). The chain is built from TRBV7-9 and TRBJ1-1; D gene unclear. Sequenced input: PBMCs. The TCR sequence derives from a human donor in good health (CMV status not recorded). Some clones in this sample may be carry-over from other donors' samples. CDR3 amino acids: CATFTAGTNTEAFF. CDR3 coding DNA: TGTGCCACTTTCACAGCAGGCACGAACACTGAAGCTTTCTTT.